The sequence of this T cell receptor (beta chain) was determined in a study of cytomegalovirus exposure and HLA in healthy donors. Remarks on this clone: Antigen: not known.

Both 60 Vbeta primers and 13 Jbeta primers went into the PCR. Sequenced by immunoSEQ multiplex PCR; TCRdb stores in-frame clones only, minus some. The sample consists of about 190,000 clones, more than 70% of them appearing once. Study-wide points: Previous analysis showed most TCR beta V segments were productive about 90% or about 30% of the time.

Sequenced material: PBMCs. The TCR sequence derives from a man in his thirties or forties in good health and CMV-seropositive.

The DNA of the CDR3 is TGTGCCAGCCAAAACAGGGGGCTAGACAATCAGCCCCAGCATTTT. As protein: CASQNRGLDNQPQHF. The rearrangement links TRBV6-1 to TRBJ1-5; TRBD1 aligns across 9 bases. This CDR3 is 15 amino acids long. The V gene's germline CDR1 is MNHNS and CDR2 SASEGT. V trimming: 8 bases; J trimming: 3 bases; junction bases outside the gene matches: 8.